Below are 27 T cell receptor beta chains sequenced from a single sample in a study of shared clonotypes between healthy human individuals. Assay: immunoSEQ multiplex PCR; the TCRdb copy retains only in-frame clones and omits some. The sample contains millions of clones, 85% to 95% of which appear only once. The sequenced material came from naive CD4+ T cells sorted from blood. Subset denoted: CD45RA+ positively selected. Receptors were obtained from a man aged 18 to 30 in good health.

This clone was detected once. The chain joins TRBV9 to TRBJ1-4, with D maybe TRBD1 (6 bases). The CDR3 length is 19 residues. The germline V gene has CDR1 SGDLS and CDR2 YYNGEE. Trimming left V 0 bases short and J 3 bases short, with 21 bases between. In nucleotides, the CDR3 is TGTGCCAGCAGCGTAGCCCAGGGGTTAAGGAAGGTGGCTAATGAAAAACTGTTTTTT. Translation gives CASSVAQGLRKVANEKLFF.

The chain joins TRBV7-2 to TRBJ1-2; D is undetermined. This CDR3 has 13 residues. CDR1 and CDR2 from the germline V gene are SGHTA and FQGNSA. V dropped 6 bases and J dropped 8 bases, with 16 bases sitting between them. For the CDR3, the DNA is TGTGCCAGCAGATTTCCTTCTGGGCACGGCTACACCTTC. Protein sequence: CASRFPSGHGYTF.

J is TRBJ1-2 and V is TRBV19; perhaps TRBD1 as D (6 bases). Germline-derived CDR1 and CDR2 are LNHDA and SQIVND (reference sequence). V lost 7 bases to trimming and J lost 0 bases, with 15 bases between them. The CDR3 runs 15 residues. CDR3 loop: CASNLGTPSNYGYTF. In nucleotides, the CDR3 is TGTGCCAGTAACCTCGGGACACCTTCTAACTATGGCTACACCTTC.

The V and J genes are TRBV19 and TRBJ1-5; 8 nucleotides line up with TRBD1. This CDR3 region has 17 residues. The trim removed 0 bases at V and 6 bases at J, leaving 10 bases unmatched. Germline values: CDR1 LNHDA, CDR2 SQIVND (reference sequence). Written as DNA, the CDR3 is TGTGCCAGTAGTATAGAAGGGAAGCAGGGGGCCTTTCAGCCCCAGCATTTT. Translating gives CASSIEGKQGAFQPQHF.

The CDR3 sequence: CASSWIDRTIDEQFF. CDR3 nucleotide sequence: TGTGCCAGCAGCTGGATAGACAGGACTATTGATGAGCAGTTCTTC. The V gene is TRBV5-6, the J gene TRBJ2-1; D may correspond to TRBD1 or TRBD2 (6 bases each). Trimming removed 3 bases from V and 8 bases from J, with 18 bases in between. CDR3 size: 15 residues. The germline V gene encodes CDR1 SGHDT and CDR2 YYEEEE.

This clone has only a few counts. The CDR3: CAIRALNSPLHF. The DNA of the CDR3 is TGTGCCATCAGAGCACTTAATTCACCCCTCCACTTT. The chain recombines TRBV10-3 with TRBJ1-6; the D is unclear. This CDR3 comprises 12 residues. CDR1 ENHRY and CDR2 SYGVKD come from the germline V gene. V dropped 6 bases and J dropped 6 bases, with 6 bases sitting between them.

V and J are TRBV7-8 and TRBJ2-3; no firm D call. V lost 4 bases to trimming and J lost 2 bases, with 13 bases between them. The CDR3 is 15 residues long. Germline-derived CDR1 and CDR2 are SGHVS and FQNEAQ. The CDR3 nucleotides are TGTGCCAGCAGCTCCTGGACGAGTTCCACAGATACGCAGTATTTT. Protein sequence: CASSSWTSSTDTQYF. Full variable domain (remainder filled in from reference TRBV7-8 and TRBJ2-3): GAGVSQSPRYKVAKRGQDVALRCDPISGHVSLFWYQQALGQGPEFLTYFQNEAQLDKSGLPSDRFFAERPEGSVSTLKIQRTQQEDSAVYLCASSSWTSSTDTQYFGPGTRLTVL.

This clone came up once. This sequence joins TRBV18 and TRBJ1-6, with D hard to call. Looked up from germline, CDR1 is KGHSH and CDR2 is LQKENI. Trimming took off 5 bases at V and 6 bases at J, with 14 bases between the two ends. The length of the CDR3 is 15 residues. The CDR3 DNA sequence: TGTGCCAGCTCAACCCAGACACTATCTAATTCACCCCTCCACTTT. Residues: CASSTQTLSNSPLHF.

This rearrangement joins TRBV19 to TRBJ2-1; possible D gene TRBD1, 6 bases. The CDR3 length is 13 residues. Germline V lookup: CDR1 LNHDA, CDR2 SQIVND (reference sequence). Trimming shortened V by 9 bases and J by 4 bases, and 13 bases separated the two germline ends. This chain's CDR3 is CASAGTLYNEQFF. The CDR3 region has the DNA TGTGCCAGCGCCGGGACACTATACAATGAGCAGTTCTTC.

This clone was observed a single time. This chain joins TRBV7-2 and TRBJ2-1; 10 bases align to TRBD2. The CDR3 runs 15 residues. Germline assignment: CDR1 SGHTA and CDR2 FQGNSA. V lost 3 bases, J lost 6 bases, and 5 bases stayed unmatched. The CDR3 protein is CASSFSSGSGNEQFF. CDR3 bases: TGTGCCAGCAGCTTTTCTAGCGGGAGCGGCAATGAGCAGTTCTTC.

The CDR3 DNA follows: TGCAGCGCTATGACAGGGGCGAACACTGAAGCTTTCTTT. Its translation: CSAMTGANTEAFF. The chain uses TRBV29-1 and TRBJ1-1; 8 positions match TRBD1. The junction had 5 bases not matched to a gene; V was cut back by 7 bases and J by 1 base. The CDR3 sequence is 13 residues long. In germline, CDR1 is SQVTM, CDR2 ANQGSEA.

The chain links TRBV6-5 to TRBJ1-1; no clear D. Trimming left V 2 bases short and J 10 bases short, with 14 bases between. CDR3 length: 13 amino acids. The germline CDR1 and CDR2 sequences are MNHEY and SVGAGI. CDR3: CASSYASGLRAFF. The CDR3 bases are TGTGCCAGCAGTTACGCGTCGGGGTTGCGAGCTTTCTTT.

V gene TRBV30 combines with J gene TRBJ1-4; 7 positions agree with TRBD1. The germline V gene has CDR1 GTSNPN and CDR2 SVGIG (reference sequence). V shed 4 bases and J 10 bases; nucleotides not matched to a gene: 15. This CDR3 comprises 15 residues. The CDR3 sequence: CAWTLGRTGEGKLFF. The CDR3 DNA sequence: TGTGCCTGGACCCTAGGTCGTACAGGGGAAGGAAAACTGTTTTTT.

The chain recombines TRBV30 with TRBJ1-4; 7 nucleotides line up with TRBD1. Germline V gives CDR1 GTSNPN, CDR2 SVGIG (reference sequence). J gave up 4 bases and V 7 bases, and 3 bases lay outside the gene matches. The CDR3 length is 12 residues. The CDR3 nucleotides are TGTGCCTTGGGACAGTTTAATGAAAAACTGTTTTTT. Protein sequence: CALGQFNEKLFF.

This clone was recorded at least ten times. The genes are TRBV4-1 and TRBJ2-7; D uncertain. This CDR3 is 15 amino acids long. Trimming took 0 bases from V and 3 from J, leaving 12 bases between them. Germline values: CDR1 MGHRA, CDR2 YSYEKL. CDR3 nucleotide sequence: TGCGCCAGCAGCCAAGACCGCCAGGTCTTCTACGAGCAGTACTTC. Amino acids: CASSQDRQVFYEQYF.

This chain joins TRBV2 and TRBJ1-6; TRBD1 aligns across 8 bases. Germline V gene data show CDR1 as SNHLY and CDR2 as FYNNEI. V was pared by 2 bases and J by 0 bases, with 6 bases of the junction left unmatched. The CDR3 has 18 amino acids. The CDR3 loop is CASSEFGTGSSYNSPLHF. The CDR3 nucleotides are TGTGCCAGCAGTGAATTTGGGACAGGAAGCTCCTATAATTCACCCCTCCACTTT.

The rearrangement uses TRBV15 and TRBJ1-2; 7 nucleotides line up with TRBD1. The CDR3 runs to 16 residues. Germline CDR1 is LNHNV and CDR2 is YYDKDF (reference sequence). V gave up 0 bases and J gave up 10 bases; unmatched junction bases: 14. The CDR3 DNA reads as TGTGCCACCAGCAGAGATCGTAGGGGGCCGGAGGCGGACTACACCTTC. It codes for CATSRDRRGPEADYTF.

The chain recombines TRBV10-1 with TRBJ1-1, with TRBD1 identical over 7 bases. Germline CDR1 and CDR2: WNHNN and SYGVQD (reference sequence). With 6 bases clipped from V and 0 bases from J, the junction kept 4 bases outside the gene matches. This CDR3 spans 14 amino acids. CDR3 loop: CASRGTALNTEAFF. The CDR3 bases are TGCGCCAGCAGGGGGACAGCCCTGAACACTGAAGCTTTCTTT.

V is TRBV21-1 and J is TRBJ1-5; TRBD1 is taken as the D call from the table, unchecked against the DNA. TRBV21-1 is described as a pseudogene. This CDR3 spans 15 amino acids. The CDR3 protein is CASSPGQGNGQPQHF. The CDR3 DNA reads TGTGCCAGCAGCCCTGGACAGGGTAACGGTCAGCCCCAGCATTTT.

As concerns this clone: The sample has other DNA sequences that encode this CDR3 too. The chain joins TRBV10-3 to TRBJ2-5; 13 bases are a match to TRBD2. CDR3 length: 15 amino acids. V shed 4 bases and J 5 bases; nucleotides not matched to a gene: 4. Germline loops: CDR1 ENHRY, CDR2 SYGVKD. CDR3 coding DNA: TGTGCCATCAGTGGACTAGCGGGGGGACGGGAGACCCAGTACTTC. Its translation: CAISGLAGGRETQYF.

The V call is TRBV5-1, the J call TRBJ2-7; TRBD2 is a possible D gene (6 bases). The V gene lost 2 bases and the J gene lost 5 bases, with 20 bases spanning the gap. The germline V gene encodes CDR1 SGHRS and CDR2 YFSETQ. The CDR3 contains 16 residues. This CDR3 reads CASSFLLSGPPDEQYF. The DNA for the CDR3 is TGCGCCAGCAGCTTCCTCCTTAGCGGCCCCCCGGACGAGCAGTACTTC. Full variable domain (outside the CDR3, taken from reference TRBV5-1 and TRBJ2-7): KAGVTQTPRYLIKTRGQQVTLSCSPISGHRSVSWYQQTPGQGLQFLFEYFSETQRNKGNFPGRFSGRQFSNSRSEMNVSTLELGDSALYLCASSFLLSGPPDEQYFGPGTRLTVT.

This clone was counted a single time. The rearrangement joins TRBV6-5 to TRBJ1-6; the D gene is possibly TRBD1 (5 bases). This CDR3 comprises 13 residues. The ends were cut back, 6 bases at V and 9 bases at J, with 12 bases in the middle. Germline values: CDR1 MNHEY, CDR2 SVGAGI. In DNA form, the CDR3 reads TGTGCCAGCAGCTCTGGGACGTTTTCACCCCTCCACTTT. The encoded protein is CASSSGTFSPLHF.

V and J are TRBV5-5 and TRBJ2-7, with D perhaps matching TRBD1 or TRBD2 (6 bases each). V lost 3 bases, J lost 2 bases, and 15 bases lay in between. The CDR3 consists of 15 residues. CDR1 is SGHKS and CDR2 is YYEKEE in the germline V gene (reference sequence). The CDR3 here is CASSSSGAIAYEQYF. CDR3 nucleotides: TGTGCCAGCAGCTCCTCGGGGGCGATAGCCTACGAGCAGTACTTC.

Here the CDR3 reads CASTDRVYGYTF. CDR3 DNA sequence: TGTGCCAGCACGGACAGGGTCTATGGCTACACCTTC. V and J are TRBV6-5 and TRBJ1-2, with 8 bases aligning to TRBD1. The germline gives CDR1 MNHEY, CDR2 SVGAGI. Trimming cost V 7 bases and J 4 bases; bases outside gene matches: 2. The CDR3 is 12 residues long.

This chain links TRBV18 with TRBJ2-7, with D possibly TRBD2 on 5 matching bases. This CDR3 contains 16 residues. V lost 2 bases, J lost 0 bases, and 14 bases lay in between. Germline V gene sequence: CDR1 KGHSH, CDR2 LQKENI. Written as DNA, the CDR3 is TGTGCCAGCTCACCAAGGCTGGGAGATATCTCCTACGAGCAGTACTTC. This codes for CASSPRLGDISYEQYF.

V is TRBV6-5 and J is TRBJ1-2; 7 bases are a match to TRBD1. Per germline, CDR1 MNHEY and CDR2 SVGAGI. The CDR3 length is 15 residues. The junction had 6 bases not matched to a gene; V was cut back by 5 bases and J by 0 bases. The CDR3 spells CASSTTGDSNYGYTF. The CDR3 DNA is TGTGCCAGCAGTACCACAGGGGACTCTAACTATGGCTACACCTTC.

In its sample, this clone was seen a few times. The V call is TRBV2, the J call TRBJ2-7; 11 bases match TRBD2. CDR3 length: 14 residues. Per germline, CDR1 SNHLY and CDR2 FYNNEI. The V segment lost 6 bases and the J segment 0 bases; nucleotides outside the gene matches: 1. The CDR3 nucleotides are TGTGCCAGCAGGGGACTAGCGGCCTCCTACGAGCAGTACTTC. Residues: CASRGLAASYEQYF. The full variable domain, with the rest looked up from reference TRBV2 and TRBJ2-7, is EPEVTQTPSHQVTQMGQEVILRCVPISNHLYFYWYRQILGQKVEFLVSFYNNEISEKSEIFDDQFSVERPDGSNFTLKIRSTKLEDSAMYFCASRGLAASYEQYFGPGTRLTVT.